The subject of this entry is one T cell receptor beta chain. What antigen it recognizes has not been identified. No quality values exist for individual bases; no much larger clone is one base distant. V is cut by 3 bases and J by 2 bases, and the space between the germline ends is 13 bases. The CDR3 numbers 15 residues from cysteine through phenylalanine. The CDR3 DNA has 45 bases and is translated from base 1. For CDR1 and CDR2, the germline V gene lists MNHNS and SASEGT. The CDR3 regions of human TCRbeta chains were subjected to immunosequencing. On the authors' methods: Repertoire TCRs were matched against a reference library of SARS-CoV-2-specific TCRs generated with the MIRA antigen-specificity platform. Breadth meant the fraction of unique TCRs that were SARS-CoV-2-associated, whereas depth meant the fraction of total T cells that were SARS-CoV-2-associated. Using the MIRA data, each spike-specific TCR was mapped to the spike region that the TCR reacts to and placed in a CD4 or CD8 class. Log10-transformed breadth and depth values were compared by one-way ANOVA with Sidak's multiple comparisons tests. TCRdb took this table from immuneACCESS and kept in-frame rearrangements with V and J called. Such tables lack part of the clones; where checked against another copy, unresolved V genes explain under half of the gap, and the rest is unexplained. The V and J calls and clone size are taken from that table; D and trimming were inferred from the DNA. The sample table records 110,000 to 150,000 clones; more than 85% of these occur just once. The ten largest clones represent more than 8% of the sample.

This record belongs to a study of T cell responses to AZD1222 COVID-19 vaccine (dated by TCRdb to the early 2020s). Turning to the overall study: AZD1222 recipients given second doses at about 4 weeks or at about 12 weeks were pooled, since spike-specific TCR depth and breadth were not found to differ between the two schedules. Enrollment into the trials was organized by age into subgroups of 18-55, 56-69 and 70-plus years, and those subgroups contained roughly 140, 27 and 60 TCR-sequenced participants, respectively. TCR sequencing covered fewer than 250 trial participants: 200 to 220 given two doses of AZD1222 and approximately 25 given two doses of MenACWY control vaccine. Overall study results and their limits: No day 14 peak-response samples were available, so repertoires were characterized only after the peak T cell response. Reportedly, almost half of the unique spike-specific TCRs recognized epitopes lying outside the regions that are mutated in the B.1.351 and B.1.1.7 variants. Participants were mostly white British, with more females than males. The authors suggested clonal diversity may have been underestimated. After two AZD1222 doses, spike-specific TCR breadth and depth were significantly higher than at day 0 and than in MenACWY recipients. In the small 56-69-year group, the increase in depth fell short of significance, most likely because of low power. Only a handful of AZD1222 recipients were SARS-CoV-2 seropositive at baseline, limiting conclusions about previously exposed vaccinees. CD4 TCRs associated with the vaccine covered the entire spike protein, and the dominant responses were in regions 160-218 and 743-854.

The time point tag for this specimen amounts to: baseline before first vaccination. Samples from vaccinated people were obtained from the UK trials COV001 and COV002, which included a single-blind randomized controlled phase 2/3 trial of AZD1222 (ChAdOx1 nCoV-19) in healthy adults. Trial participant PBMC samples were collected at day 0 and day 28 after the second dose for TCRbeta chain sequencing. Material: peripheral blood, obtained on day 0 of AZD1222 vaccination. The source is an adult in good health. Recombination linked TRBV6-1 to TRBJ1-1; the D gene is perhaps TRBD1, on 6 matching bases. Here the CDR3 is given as CASSDHLQGNTEAFF. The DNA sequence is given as TGTGCCAGCAGTGATCACTTACAGGGTAACACTGAAGCTTTCTTT.